Presented here are 12 T cell receptor beta chains from one specimen sequenced in a study of control samples from healthy donors and cancer patients. Sequencing used immunoSEQ multiplex PCR; TCRdb keeps in-frame clones, though not all of them. Here the sample spans fewer than 70,000 clones, about four fifths being singletons. The sample taken for sequencing was PBMCs. These receptors originate from a woman aged 45-59 years with lung cancer.

The V gene is TRBV29-1, the J gene TRBJ1-1; D remains ambiguous. The length of the CDR3 is 10 residues. Trimming pared 7 bases from V and 1 base from J, leaving 4 bases between. Germline V lookup: CDR1 SQVTM, CDR2 ANQGSEA. CDR3 amino acids: CSGQNTEAFF. The CDR3 DNA reads as TGCAGCGGACAGAACACTGAAGCTTTCTTT. Combining the CDR3 with reference TRBV29-1 and TRBJ1-1 gives the whole variable domain SAVISQKPSRDICQRGTSLTIQCQVDSQVTMMFWYRQQPGQSLTLIATANQGSEATYESGFVIDKFPISRPNLTFSTLTVSNMSPEDSSIYLCSGQNTEAFFGQGTRLTVV.

The rearrangement uses TRBV4-2 and TRBJ2-5, with TRBD2 identical over 10 bases. V shed 1 base, J shed 5 bases, and the junction held 7 bases outside the gene matches. Looked up from germline, CDR1 is LGHNA and CDR2 is YNFKEQ. The CDR3 loop spans 16 amino acids. In DNA, the CDR3 is TGTGCCAGCAGCCAAGCCAGCGGGGGGGCCCTGGAGACCCAGTACTTC. Protein product: CASSQASGGALETQYF.

With regard to this clone: One base away lies a much larger clone, so this may be a sequencing read error. The gene calls are TRBV25-1 and TRBJ2-2, with D possibly being TRBD1 (6 bases). V shed 3 bases and J shed 1 base, with 6 bases lying between them. The CDR3 totals 14 residues. Germline CDR1 and CDR2: MGHDK and SYGVNS. The CDR3 coding sequence is TGTGCCAGCAGTGAGACAGGGAACACCGGGGAGCTGTTTTTT. Translation gives CASSETGNTGELFF.

The chain joins TRBV7-2 to TRBJ1-2, with a weak D call TRBD1 (5 bases). Germline lookup yields CDR1 SGHTA and CDR2 FQGNSA. V lost 5 bases, J lost 1 base, and 17 bases lay in between. The CDR3 runs to 16 residues. The CDR3 sequence is CASSQPQVSINYGYTF. Here the CDR3 DNA reads TGTGCCAGCAGCCAACCACAGGTTTCGATTAACTATGGCTACACCTTC.

On this clone itself: Because the CDR3's place on the DNA is in doubt, the DNA is left out and the CDR3 is given as listed by TCRdb. The chain links TRBV29-1 to TRBJ2-7; TRBD1, the D gene given by the table, was not confirmed from the DNA. Germline loops: CDR1 SQVTM, CDR2 ANQGSEA. The CDR3 is 12 residues long, ends included. CDR3 sequence reads: CSVAKGAHEQCF.

The chain carries TRBV7-9 and TRBJ2-3, with 12 bases identical to TRBD2. V dropped 6 bases and J dropped 5; count of bases not matched to a gene: 15. CDR3 length: 18 amino acids. Germline assignment: CDR1 SEHNR and CDR2 FQNEAQ (reference sequence). This chain's CDR3 is CASRPLTGLAGGGDTQYF. The CDR3 DNA is TGTGCCAGCAGACCGCTAACTGGGCTAGCGGGGGGGGGAGATACGCAGTATTTT.

CDR3 sequence (DNA): TGTGCCAGCAGCGCCGGGGGGGTTGCGAACACTGAAGCTTTCTTT. Translation gives CASSAGGVANTEAFF. The V call is TRBV9, the J call TRBJ1-1; TRBD1 might be the D (5 bases). The CDR3 sequence is 15 residues long. Germline loops: CDR1 SGDLS, CDR2 YYNGEE. V was cut by 3 bases and J by 1 base, with 13 bases left in between.

V gene TRBV27 combines with J gene TRBJ2-1; D gene ambiguous. This CDR3 comprises 11 residues. Looked up from germline, CDR1 is MNHEY and CDR2 is SMNVEV (reference sequence). The V end lost 10 bases, the J end lost 7 bases, and 11 bases lay between the germline ends. CDR3: CATSLYNEQFF. CDR3 nucleotides: TGTGCCACTTCCCTTTATAATGAGCAGTTCTTC.

This clone was observed a handful of times. The chain recombines TRBV2 with TRBJ1-1, with D maybe TRBD1 (5 bases). CDR1 and CDR2 (germline): SNHLY, FYNNEI. V was clipped by 6 bases and J by 1 base, with 9 bases between them. CDR3 length: 13 residues. CDR3 nucleotides: TGTGCCAGCAGCAGGGTCTCGAACACTGAAGCTTTCTTT. It specifies CASSRVSNTEAFF.

V and J are TRBV7-2 and TRBJ2-3; tentatively, D is TRBD1 (6 bases). The germline V and J ends were trimmed by 4 bases and 4 bases, with 15 bases remaining between them. CDR3 length: 15 residues. Germline V gene lookup returns CDR1 SGHTA and CDR2 FQGNSA. The CDR3 region is CASSSPKGVSDTQYF. CDR3 nucleotide sequence: TGTGCCAGCAGCTCCCCCAAGGGGGTCTCAGATACGCAGTATTTT. The full variable domain, its missing parts supplied by reference TRBV7-2 and TRBJ2-3, is GAGVSQSPSNKVTEKGKDVELRCDPISGHTALYWYRQSLGQGLEFLIYFQGNSAPDKSGLPSDRFSAERTGGSVSTLTIQRTQQEDSAVYLCASSSPKGVSDTQYFGPGTRLTVL.

The V call is TRBV30, the J call TRBJ1-6; no firm D call. V lost 0 bases, J lost 3 bases, and 9 bases lay in between. There are 15 residues in the CDR3. CDR1 GTSNPN and CDR2 SVGIG come from the germline V gene (reference sequence). CDR3 bases: TGTGCCTGGAGTGTAACGGGAGTCTATAATTCACCCCTCCACTTT. Amino acid sequence: CAWSVTGVYNSPLHF. Full variable domain (missing parts from reference TRBV30 and TRBJ1-6): SQTIHQWPATLVQPVGSPLSLECTVEGTSNPNLYWYRQAAGRGLQLLFYSVGIGQISSEVPQNLSASRPQDRQFILSSKKLLLSDSGFYLCAWSVTGVYNSPLHFGNGTRLTVT.

V and J are TRBV7-9 and TRBJ2-7; D may be TRBD1 or TRBD2 (5 bases each). The CDR3 length is 13 residues. Germline V lookup: CDR1 SEHNR, CDR2 FQNEAQ (reference sequence). Trimming took 4 bases from V and 2 from J, leaving 9 bases between them. The CDR3 region has the DNA TGTGCCAGCAGCTCCGGGGCCACCTACGAGCAGTACTTC. It is translated as CASSSGATYEQYF. Using reference TRBV7-9 and TRBJ2-7 for the parts outside the CDR3, the full variable domain is DTGVSQNPRHKITKRGQNVTFRCDPISEHNRLYWYRQTLGQGPEFLTYFQNEAQLEKSRLLSDRFSAERPKGSFSTLEIQRTEQGDSAMYLCASSSGATYEQYFGPGTRLTVT.